These T cell receptor beta chains were read from a single sample in a study of beta chain features in type 1 diabetes. Sequenced by immunoSEQ multiplex PCR; TCRdb stores in-frame clones only, minus some. The table includes about 150,000 clones, 9% to 12% detected once. Sequenced material: central memory CD4+ T cells from blood. All receptors derive from a man aged 25-45 years with type 1 diabetes. The CDR3 runs from the conserved cysteine through the conserved F or W. A D gene is named only where the DNA matches it firmly. The listing skips clone size in some rows; elsewhere it reads once, few, many or a size class.

>TRBD1|TRBJ2-7|-|TRBV5-1
CASGTGQGWDEQYF
TGCGCCAGCGGAACTGGACAGGGGTGGGACGAGCAGTACTTC
>-|TRBJ2-1|few|TRBV7-2
CASSRTAGDNEQFF
TGTGCCAGCAGCCGTACGGCGGGTGACAATGAGCAGTTCTTC
>TRBD1|TRBJ1-2|few|TRBV5-1
CASSLSDRDHGYTF
TGCGCCAGCAGCTTGAGCGACAGGGACCATGGCTACACCTTC
>-|TRBJ1-1|-|TRBV18
CASSPSTVSNTEAFF
TGTGCCAGCTCACCATCGACAGTGTCGAACACTGAAGCTTTCTTT
>TRBD2|TRBJ2-5|-|TRBV19
CASRSLADQETQYF
TGTGCCAGTAGGTCCCTAGCGGATCAAGAGACCCAGTACTTC
>TRBD2|TRBJ2-7|-|TRBV7-8
CASSLRTSGNHEQYF
TGTGCCAGCAGCCTCCGGACTAGCGGGAATCACGAGCAGTACTTC
>TRBD2|TRBJ2-7|-|TRBV7-2
CASSRTSTYEQYF
TGTGCCAGCAGCCGGACTAGTACCTACGAGCAGTACTTC
>-|TRBJ2-2|-|TRBV9
CASSGIGETTGELFF
TGTGCCAGCAGCGGGATTGGGGAGACCACCGGGGAGCTGTTTTTT
>-|TRBJ2-1|few|TRBV4-2
CASSQGPGQFF
TGTGCCAGCAGCCAAGGCCCCGGGCAGTTCTTC
>TRBD1|TRBJ2-2|-|TRBV6-6
CASSYGQGVGGELFF
TGTGCCAGCAGTTACGGGCAGGGGGTCGGCGGGGAGCTGTTTTTT
>TRBD2|TRBJ2-3|few|TRBV11-2
CASIVGLAGRADTQYF
TGTGCCAGCATCGTCGGACTAGCGGGAAGGGCAGATACGCAGTATTTT
>TRBD2|TRBJ2-1|-|TRBV15
CATSRGGASGRPNNEQFF
TGTGCCACCAGCAGAGGGGGGGCTAGCGGGAGGCCAAACAATGAGCAGTTCTTC
>TRBD2|TRBJ2-7|-|TRBV28
CASSLTASGAYEQYF
TGTGCCAGCAGTTTGACGGCTAGCGGGGCCTACGAGCAGTACTTC
>-|TRBJ2-2|-|TRBV14
CASSQDPSGRANGELFF
TGTGCCAGCAGCCAAGACCCCTCTGGCAGGGCGAACGGGGAGCTGTTTTTT
>TRBD1|TRBJ2-7|-|TRBV7-9
CASSPTGGGEQYF
TGTGCCAGCAGCCCGACAGGGGGGGGCGAGCAGTACTTC
>TRBD2|TRBJ2-7|-|TRBV7-8
CASSSWTSGSPYF
TGTGCCAGCAGCAGTTGGACTAGCGGGAGTCCGTACTTC
>-|TRBJ2-7|few|TRBV27
CASSRGAEYEQYF
TGTGCCAGCAGCCGTGGGGCGGAGTACGAGCAGTACTTC
>-|TRBJ2-5|-|TRBV7-2
CASRTGRGGAQETQYF
TGTGCCAGCAGGACGGGTCGCGGCGGGGCCCAAGAGACCCAGTACTTC
>TRBD1|TRBJ2-7|-|TRBV18
CASSPSGTGTYEQYF
TGTGCCAGCTCACCCTCCGGGACAGGGACCTACGAGCAGTACTTC
>TRBD2|TRBJ2-6|few|TRBV5-6
CASSAGLAGIGGANVLTF
TGTGCCAGCAGCGCCGGACTAGCGGGAATAGGTGGGGCCAACGTCCTGACTTTC
>-|TRBJ1-1|few|TRBV20-1
CSARRQIEAFF
TGCAGTGCGAGGCGCCAGATTGAAGCTTTCTTT
>-|TRBJ1-1|few|TRBV7-9
CASSQQGLTEAFF
TGTGCCAGCAGCCAACAGGGTTTGACTGAAGCTTTCTTT